The subject of this entry is one TCR beta chain. As for treatment: oral pan-JAK inhibitor, 5-10 mg twice daily. The source of the sample is a study of CD8+ T cells in alopecia areata. cDNA prepared by RNA extraction and subsequent reverse transcription served as the template for sequencing. The repertoire was sequenced with immunoSEQ multiplex PCR; TCRdb's copy has only in-frame clones and lacks some. The repertoire holds about 190,000 clones, 60% seen once, with around 0.7% in the top ten. Trimming pared 1 base from V and 8 bases from J, leaving 14 bases between. Germline CDR1 and CDR2: GTSNPN and SVGIG (reference sequence). This CDR3 spans 14 amino acids.

The sequence came from a human donor with alopecia areata. This chain uses TRBV30 with TRBJ1-4; D is undetermined. The specimen comprised CD4+ T cells sorted from blood, sampled at week 4, from a patient treated with tofacitinib. Here the CDR3 DNA reads TGTGCCTGGAGTGCACAAGGGAAAAGGGAAAAACTGTTTTTT. Protein product: CAWSAQGKREKLFF. The variable domain in full, with the rest retrieved from reference TRBV30 and TRBJ1-4, is SQTIHQWPATLVQPVGSPLSLECTVEGTSNPNLYWYRQAAGRGLQLLFYSVGIGQISSEVPQNLSASRPQDRQFILSSKKLLLSDSGFYLCAWSAQGKREKLFFGSGTQLSVL.